This entry lists 9 T cell receptor beta chains sequenced from one sample in a study of blood T cell repertoires in COVID-19. The method was immunoSEQ multiplex PCR; TCRdb's version includes in-frame clones alone and lacks a portion of them. Of 200,000 or so clones listed, around 75% are singletons. The sample was peripheral blood. The receptors derive from a human donor in a cohort sampled during active COVID-19.

This sequence joins TRBV4-3 and TRBJ2-1; D gene unclear. Germline V gene lookup returns CDR1 LGHNA and CDR2 YSLEER. Trimming took 0 bases from V and 7 from J, leaving 10 bases between them. The CDR3 loop spans 14 amino acids. The CDR3 DNA reads TGCGCCAGCAGCCAAGATCCCTATAGTAATGAGCAGTTCTTC. Translating it yields CASSQDPYSNEQFF.

The chain carries TRBV30 and TRBJ1-5, with 8 bases lining up with TRBD1. Germline trimming cut 3 bases from V and 6 bases from J; bases unmatched to any gene: 10. This CDR3 has 15 residues. Germline values: CDR1 GTSNPN, CDR2 SVGIG (reference sequence). CDR3 region: CAWSLDRVVGQPQHF. CDR3 coding DNA: TGTGCCTGGAGCCTGGACAGGGTGGTGGGTCAGCCCCAGCATTTT.

This sequence joins TRBV5-1 and TRBJ2-5, with D perhaps TRBD1 (6 bases). V dropped 0 bases and J dropped 2 bases, with 8 bases sitting between them. The CDR3 sequence is 14 residues long. Germline values: CDR1 SGHRS, CDR2 YFSETQ. The CDR3 sequence is CASSLDGQQETQYF. In DNA form, the CDR3 reads TGCGCCAGCAGCTTGGATGGACAGCAAGAGACCCAGTACTTC.

CDR3 coding DNA: TGTGCCAGCAACCCGACAGGGAAGTGGGTCGATTCACCCCTCCACTTT. It translates to CASNPTGKWVDSPLHF. This sequence joins TRBV28 and TRBJ1-6; 7 bases match TRBD1. V trimming: 7 bases; J trimming: 8 bases; junction bases outside the gene matches: 14. The germline V gene encodes CDR1 MDHEN and CDR2 SYDVKM. The CDR3 is made up of 16 amino acids.

This clone showed up just once. V is TRBV2 and J is TRBJ1-1; 8 bases map to TRBD1. With 6 bases clipped from V and 0 bases from J, the junction kept 9 bases outside the gene matches. The CDR3 consists of 16 residues. The germline V gene encodes CDR1 SNHLY and CDR2 FYNNEI. This CDR3 reads CASRQGAGRMNTEAFF. DNA of the CDR3: TGTGCCAGCAGGCAGGGGGCTGGTCGCATGAACACTGAAGCTTTCTTT.

The V gene is TRBV19, the J gene TRBJ2-7, with D possibly being TRBD2 (5 bases). Germline V gene data show CDR1 as LNHDA and CDR2 as SQIVND (reference sequence). The CDR3 totals 16 residues. The V end was cut by 5 bases, the J end by 4 bases, with 21 bases between. CDR3 in amino acids: CASSGYREKKPYEQYF. CDR3 bases: TGTGCCAGTAGTGGATACCGGGAAAAAAAGCCATACGAGCAGTACTTC.

The chain joins TRBV27 to TRBJ1-5; no definite D call. V gave up 5 bases and J gave up 4 bases, with 18 bases separating them. Germline V gives CDR1 MNHEY, CDR2 SMNVEV (reference sequence). The CDR3 totals 16 residues. The CDR3 DNA reads TGTGCCAGCAGTCCGTTGGAGGCTTCGCATAATCAGCCCCAGCATTTT. The encoded protein is CASSPLEASHNQPQHF.

This chain joins TRBV29-1 and TRBJ2-1; no definite D call. Trimming stripped 7 bases from V and 8 bases from J, with 9 bases between. The CDR3 is 10 residues long. Germline-derived CDR1 and CDR2 are SQVTM and ANQGSEA. The CDR3 nucleotides are TGCAGCGCTTTAGATTATGAGCAGTTCTTC. Translated: CSALDYEQFF.

This chain connects TRBV12-3 or TRBV12-4 to TRBJ1-5; no firm D call. The CDR3 is 13 residues long. V was cut by 3 bases and J by 4 bases, with 7 bases left in between. Here the CDR3 DNA reads TGTGCCAGCAGTTTCGGCAGGAATCAGCCCCAGCATTTT. Translated, it gives CASSFGRNQPQHF.